The 30 T cell receptor beta chains given below trace back to one sample, sequenced in a study of T cell repertoires in cytomegalovirus infection. Each CDR3 protein is one row after TCRdb ran MiXCR on the reads. The table records fewer than 950,000 distinct CDR3 sequences, about 31% of them present only once. No antigen is known for these receptors. Material: cultured CD8+ T cells from PBMCs, obtained from culture after CMV antigen stimulation. These receptors came from a human donor in good health (CMV status not recorded). Some clones in this sample may be carry-over from other donors' samples.

Many counts were recorded for this clonotype. The chain carries TRBV7-8 and TRBJ2-1, with D possibly TRBD1 on 5 matching bases. Germline-derived CDR1 and CDR2 are SGHVS and FQNEAQ. The CDR3 spans 16 residues. The V end was cut by 1 base, the J end by 0 bases, with 10 bases between. The CDR3 DNA reads as TGTGCCAGCAGCTTAGAGGGGCTCCTCTCCTACAATGAGCAGTTCTTC. This translates into CASSLEGLLSYNEQFF.

The genes are TRBV5-1 and TRBJ2-5; the D gene could be TRBD1 or TRBD2 (5 bases each). Germline V gives CDR1 SGHRS, CDR2 YFSETQ. CDR3 length equals 19 residues. With 4 bases removed from V and 1 base from J, the gap between germline ends came to 26 bases. The CDR3 reads CASSPTIVTGTLLQETQYF. The CDR3 nucleotides are TGCGCCAGCAGCCCCACAATCGTGACCGGGACCCTCCTCCAAGAGACCCAGTACTTC.

This clonotype has ten or more counts. The chain uses TRBV12-3 or TRBV12-4 and TRBJ2-3, with TRBD1 matching over 7 bases. CDR3 length equals 16 residues. V gave up 7 bases and J gave up 2 bases; unmatched junction bases: 12. The CDR3 bases are TGTGCCAGCACCACCTCCGGGACAGAGTACACAGATACGCAGTATTTT. Residues: CASTTSGTEYTDTQYF.

This chain uses TRBV9 with TRBJ1-2; TRBD1 might be the D (5 bases). Germline assignment: CDR1 SGDLS and CDR2 YYNGEE. The CDR3 has 13 residues. V was clipped by 0 bases and J by 8 bases, with 11 bases between them. CDR3: CASSVGGDRGYTF. The DNA of the CDR3 is TGTGCCAGCAGCGTAGGAGGGGACCGGGGCTACACCTTC.

The rearrangement uses TRBV7-6 and TRBJ2-3; the match to TRBD1 covers 8 bases. Germline CDR1 SGHVS, CDR2 FNYEAQ. V dropped 5 bases and J dropped 0; count of bases not matched to a gene: 4. The CDR3 is 15 residues long. In DNA, the CDR3 is TGTGCCAGCAGCCGCTGGGACAGGAGCACAGATACGCAGTATTTT. It codes for CASSRWDRSTDTQYF. Variable domain in full (rest from reference TRBV7-6 and TRBJ2-3): GAGVSQSPRYKVTKRGQDVALRCDPISGHVSLYWYRQALGQGPEFLTYFNYEAQQDKSGLPNDRFSAERPEGSISTLTIQRTEQRDSAMYRCASSRWDRSTDTQYFGPGTRLTVL.

V and J are TRBV6-6 and TRBJ1-2, with D unresolved. The CDR3 consists of 14 residues. CDR1 and CDR2 from the germline V gene are MNHNY and SVGAGI (reference sequence). The V and J ends lost 6 bases and 0 bases respectively, with 11 bases between them. The CDR3 loop reads CASSRDGANYGYTF. DNA of the CDR3: TGTGCCAGCAGCCGCGACGGGGCTAACTATGGCTACACCTTC.

The V and J genes are TRBV7-3 and TRBJ1-2, with D possibly TRBD1 on 5 matching bases. Trimming cost V 3 bases and J 6 bases, with 11 bases left between them. This CDR3 is 13 amino acids long. The germline CDR1 and CDR2 sequences are SGHTA and FQGTGA. The CDR3 coding sequence is TGTGCCAGCAGCTTCCGGGACGGAGATGGCTACACCTTC. This gives the protein CASSFRDGDGYTF.

This clonotype was counted many times. The chain joins TRBV7-8 to TRBJ1-2; 7 nucleotides align to TRBD1. The CDR3 totals 15 residues. The germline V gene encodes CDR1 SGHVS and CDR2 FQNEAQ. Trimming removed 4 bases from V and 4 bases from J; junction bases left unmatched: 9. The CDR3, as DNA: TGTGCCAGCAGCTCCCTGGACAGGCCCGGCTATGGCTACACCTTC. It encodes CASSSLDRPGYGYTF.

This sequence joins TRBV9 and TRBJ2-1, with D unresolved. The CDR3 length is 13 residues. Germline loops: CDR1 SGDLS, CDR2 YYNGEE. V dropped 4 bases and J dropped 5 bases, with 10 bases sitting between them. This chain's CDR3 is CASSPTTHNEQFF. The CDR3, as DNA: TGTGCCAGCAGCCCAACAACTCACAATGAGCAGTTCTTC.

V is TRBV19 and J is TRBJ2-7; 11 nucleotides align to TRBD1. Germline assignment: CDR1 LNHDA and CDR2 SQIVND (reference sequence). The CDR3 is made up of 14 amino acids. Unmatched junction bases numbered 3, after V lost 6 bases and J lost 2 bases. Here the CDR3 reads CASSMGQGAYEQYF. CDR3 nucleotides: TGTGCCAGTAGCATGGGACAGGGGGCCTACGAGCAGTACTTC.

A few counts support this clonotype. The V and J genes are TRBV7-6 and TRBJ2-5; D possibly matches TRBD1 or TRBD2 (5 bases each). The CDR3 runs 13 residues. Trimming shortened V by 4 bases and J by 4 bases, and 10 bases separated the two germline ends. The germline V gene has CDR1 SGHVS and CDR2 FNYEAQ. The CDR3 bases are TGTGCCAGCAGCTCCGCGAGGGGAGAGACCCAGTACTTC. Translating gives CASSSARGETQYF.

This rearrangement joins TRBV10-3 to TRBJ1-2; D is unclear. The CDR3 contains 16 residues. CDR1 is ENHRY and CDR2 is SYGVKD in the germline V gene. Trimming left V 0 bases short and J 1 base short, with 12 bases between. DNA for the CDR3: TGTGCCATCAGTGAGTCGACTCCCCGGGGTAACTATGGCTACACCTTC. The encoded protein is CAISESTPRGNYGYTF.

In the case of this clonotype: Germline is not matched at one junction end, which may reflect a read error. The CDR3 is CSVRTASGANVPTF. CDR3 in DNA: TGCAGCGTTCGGACAGCCTCTGGGGCCAACGTCCCGACTTTC. The gene calls are TRBV29-1 and TRBJ2-6, with D tentatively TRBD1 (6 bases). The CDR3 extends over 14 amino acids. CDR1 and CDR2 from the germline V gene are SQVTM and ANQGSEA.

This rearrangement joins TRBV27 to TRBJ2-7; the match to TRBD1 covers 8 bases. The germline gives CDR1 MNHEY, CDR2 SMNVEV (reference sequence). The trim removed 5 bases at V and 9 bases at J, leaving 9 bases unmatched. The CDR3 totals 13 residues. The CDR3 region is CASSPLPGQVQYV. The CDR3 DNA reads as TGTGCCAGCAGTCCCCTACCGGGACAGGTGCAGTACGTC.

There are a few counts of this clonotype. This CDR3 reads CASSVDRANYGYTF. CDR3 DNA sequence: TGTGCCAGCAGCGTAGACCGCGCTAACTATGGCTACACCTTC. The chain recombines TRBV9 with TRBJ1-2; no clear D. The CDR3 totals 14 residues. V lost 0 bases, J lost 0 bases, and 6 bases lay in between. Germline-derived CDR1 and CDR2 are SGDLS and YYNGEE.

The chain is built from TRBV5-5 and TRBJ2-7, with TRBD1 identical over 7 bases. The V and J ends lost 1 base and 3 bases, in that order; junction bases with no gene match: 4. Germline V gene lookup returns CDR1 SGHKS and CDR2 YYEKEE (reference sequence). The CDR3 is 14 residues long. In DNA, the CDR3 is TGTGCCAGCAGCTTGACCCCAGGGGGCTACGAGCAGTACTTC. This translates into CASSLTPGGYEQYF.

The chain couples TRBV4-1 to TRBJ1-2; D gene ambiguous. The CDR3 totals 13 residues. From germline, CDR1 is MGHRA and CDR2 YSYEKL. V dropped 1 base and J dropped 6 bases, with 9 bases sitting between them. The DNA for the CDR3 is TGCGCCAGCAGCCAAGTTCTTCGGGATGGCTACACCTTC. Translation: CASSQVLRDGYTF.

This clonotype has only a few counts. The CDR3 region is CASSPRQAEETQYF. Written as DNA, the CDR3 is TGTGCCAGCAGCCCCAGACAGGCTGAAGAGACCCAGTACTTC. The V and J genes are TRBV12-3 or TRBV12-4 and TRBJ2-5; D perhaps matches TRBD1 (6 bases). This CDR3 contains 14 residues. The germline V and J ends were trimmed by 6 bases and 3 bases, with 14 bases remaining between them.

This clonotype was observed a handful of times. The chain employs TRBV28 and TRBJ2-7; either TRBD1 or TRBD2 may supply D (5 bases each). The CDR3 runs to 13 residues. V was trimmed by 4 bases and J by 3 bases, leaving 10 bases between them. The germline V gene encodes CDR1 MDHEN and CDR2 SYDVKM. CDR3 in amino acids: CASSYAGSYEQYF. CDR3 bases: TGTGCCAGCAGTTACGCAGGGAGCTACGAGCAGTACTTC.

The gene calls are TRBV6-2 or TRBV6-3 and TRBJ2-1; 8 bases agree with TRBD1. V lost 6 bases, J lost 2 bases, and 12 bases stayed unmatched. Germline V CDR1 and CDR2: MNHEY, SVGEGT. The CDR3 contains 17 residues. Written as DNA, the CDR3 is TGTGCCAGCAGGCGCCTCCCGAGGACAGGGCCCTACAATGAGCAGTTCTTC. This encodes CASRRLPRTGPYNEQFF.

The rearrangement joins TRBV10-3 to TRBJ2-3; D might be TRBD2 (5 bases). This CDR3 is built from 13 residues. Deletions cut 7 bases from V and 0 bases from J, with 8 bases between. CDR1 and CDR2 (germline): ENHRY, SYGVKD. This CDR3 reads CAINGDSTDTQYF. The CDR3 bases are TGTGCCATCAACGGGGATAGCACAGATACGCAGTATTTT.

This clonotype has just a few counts. The rearrangement joins TRBV2 to TRBJ2-6; perhaps TRBD2 as D (5 bases). V lost 3 bases, J lost 0 bases, and 12 bases lay in between. The CDR3 has 17 amino acids. Germline V CDR1 and CDR2: SNHLY, FYNNEI. This CDR3 is CASSEIEGISGANVLTF. The CDR3 region has the DNA TGTGCCAGCAGTGAGATTGAGGGCATCTCTGGGGCCAACGTCCTGACTTTC.

This clonotype was counted ten times or more. This chain connects TRBV4-3 to TRBJ1-2, with D hard to call. V was pared by 1 base and J by 3 bases, with 6 bases between. The CDR3 totals 13 residues. Germline CDR1 and CDR2: LGHNA and YSLEER. This chain's CDR3 is CASSQGWDYGYTF. Here the CDR3 DNA reads TGCGCCAGCAGCCAAGGGTGGGACTATGGCTACACCTTC.

The sample holds a few counts of this clonotype. The J gene is TRBJ1-2, the V gene TRBV12-5; a weak D match, TRBD1 (6 bases). Germline lookup yields CDR1 LGHNT and CDR2 FRNRAP. This CDR3 region has 17 residues. V lost 1 base and J 6 bases, leaving 21 bases between the germline ends. CDR3 loop: CASGLAPLGAGDDGYTF. Here the CDR3 DNA reads TGTGCTAGTGGTTTGGCCCCTCTAGGGGCAGGGGATGATGGCTACACCTTC.

This clonotype has only a few counts. The chain links TRBV6-1 to TRBJ2-2; D remains unclear. Germline lookup yields CDR1 MNHNS and CDR2 SASEGT. V lost 6 bases to trimming and J lost 4 bases, with 12 bases between them. The CDR3 sequence is 14 residues long. The CDR3 sequence: CASSGSISTGELFF. CDR3 coding DNA: TGTGCCAGCAGCGGTAGCATTTCCACCGGGGAGCTGTTTTTT.

The chain couples TRBV6-1 to TRBJ2-7; the D gene is possibly TRBD1 (6 bases). The germline V and J ends were trimmed by 2 bases and 0 bases, with 11 bases remaining between them. The CDR3 spans 15 residues. Germline V lookup: CDR1 MNHNS, CDR2 SASEGT. The CDR3: CASSEIGGTSYEQYV. CDR3 DNA: TGTGCCAGCAGTGAAATAGGGGGTACCTCCTACGAGCAGTACGTC.

This clonotype appeared many times. The J gene is TRBJ1-2, the V gene TRBV7-9; 8 bases map to TRBD1. V lost 5 bases, J lost 4 bases, and 0 bases stayed unmatched. CDR1 is SEHNR and CDR2 is FQNEAQ in the germline V gene (reference sequence). The CDR3 spans 12 residues. In DNA, the CDR3 is TGTGCCAGCAGCACAGGGGGCTATGGCTACACCTTC. It translates to CASSTGGYGYTF.

The chain joins TRBV14 to TRBJ2-2; D is unclear. Germline V gene sequence: CDR1 SGHDN, CDR2 FVKESK. V lost 5 bases to trimming and J lost 6 bases, with 19 bases between them. This CDR3 contains 16 residues. The DNA of the CDR3 is TGTGCCAGCAGCAAATTAGGGAACATTGGCGCCGGGGAGCTGTTTTTT. Encoded protein: CASSKLGNIGAGELFF.

The CDR3 DNA follows: TGTGCCACCGGACAGGGGGTTTATAGCAATCAGCCCCAGCATTTT. Protein: CATGQGVYSNQPQHF. The chain carries TRBV19 and TRBJ1-5; 10 bases line up with TRBD1. V lost 10 bases and J lost 0; bases outside the gene matches: 6. Germline CDR1 is LNHDA and CDR2 is SQIVND (reference sequence). CDR3 length: 15 residues. Combining the CDR3 with reference TRBV19 and TRBJ1-5 gives the whole variable domain DGGITQSPKYLFRKEGQNVTLSCEQNLNHDAMYWYRQDPGQGLRLIYYSQIVNDFQKGDIAEGYSVSREKKESFPLTVTSAQKNPTAFYLCATGQGVYSNQPQHFGDGTRLSIL.

This clonotype was found a few times. V is TRBV2 and J is TRBJ2-7, with 7 bases aligning to TRBD2. Trimming took 6 bases from V and 7 from J; bases not matched to a gene: 6. This CDR3 contains 12 residues. In germline, CDR1 is SNHLY, CDR2 FYNNEI. The CDR3 region is CASRAEGGEQYV. CDR3 nucleotides: TGTGCCAGCAGGGCCGAGGGAGGGGAGCAGTACGTC.